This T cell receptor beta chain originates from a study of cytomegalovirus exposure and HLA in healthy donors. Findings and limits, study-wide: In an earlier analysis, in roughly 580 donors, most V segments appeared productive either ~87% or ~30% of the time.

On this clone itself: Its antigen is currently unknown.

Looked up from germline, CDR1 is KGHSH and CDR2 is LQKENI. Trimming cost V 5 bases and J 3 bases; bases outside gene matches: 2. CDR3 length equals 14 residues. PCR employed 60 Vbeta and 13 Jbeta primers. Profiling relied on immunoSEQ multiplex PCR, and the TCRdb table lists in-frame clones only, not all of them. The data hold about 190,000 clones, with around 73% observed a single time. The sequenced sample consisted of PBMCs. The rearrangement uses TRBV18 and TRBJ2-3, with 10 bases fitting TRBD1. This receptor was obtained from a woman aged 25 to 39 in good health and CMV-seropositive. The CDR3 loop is CASSAGQGTDTQYF. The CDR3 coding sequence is TGTGCCAGCTCAGCGGGACAGGGGACAGATACGCAGTATTTT.